This TCR beta chain was found in a study of T cell clones after liver transplantation. In the study overall: Post-transplant blood was tracked for graft-donor-reactive T cell clones identified in a pre-transplant mixed lymphocyte reaction. Patients counted as tolerant after at least one year off all immunosuppression, enzymes not exceeding twice normal.

Profiled with immunoSEQ multiplex PCR; TCRdb holds only in-frame clones, not every one. The sample yields 50,000 to 60,000 clones, over 60% seen once. The CDR3 covers 13 residues. CDR1 is LNHDA, CDR2 SQIVND, per germline (reference sequence). Trimming took 4 bases from V and 6 from J, leaving 11 bases between them. Study-wide findings and caveats: Rather than being deleted, graft donor-reactive T cells may have moved into the graft. In a couple of subjects, few donor cells limited the measurable donor-reactive repertoire.

This clone was observed a handful of times. Its antigen is not known. This specimen consisted of CD4+ T cells from blood, obtained at the 22-month timepoint. The rearrangement links TRBV19 to TRBJ2-3; maybe TRBD1 (6 bases). The TCR originated in a human patient who received a liver transplant. A share of the T cells may be of graft donor origin. The CDR3 loop is CASSRQGSDTQYF. The CDR3 bases are TGTGCCAGTAGTAGGCAGGGGTCGGATACGCAGTATTTT.